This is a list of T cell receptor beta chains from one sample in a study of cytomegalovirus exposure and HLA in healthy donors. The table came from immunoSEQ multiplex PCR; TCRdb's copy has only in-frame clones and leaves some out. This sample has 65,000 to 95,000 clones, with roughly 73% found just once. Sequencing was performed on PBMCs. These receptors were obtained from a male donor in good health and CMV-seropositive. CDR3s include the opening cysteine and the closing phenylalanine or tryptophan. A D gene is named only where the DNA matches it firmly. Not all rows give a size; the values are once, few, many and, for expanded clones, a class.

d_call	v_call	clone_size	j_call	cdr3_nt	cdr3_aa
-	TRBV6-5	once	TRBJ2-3	TGTGCCAGCAGTTACTCCCTGGCGGCTTCCACAGATACGCAGTATTTT	CASSYSLAASTDTQYF
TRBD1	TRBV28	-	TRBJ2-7	TGTGCCAGCAGTTTCGTGGGACAGGGACAATCCTACGAGCAGTACTTC	CASSFVGQGQSYEQYF
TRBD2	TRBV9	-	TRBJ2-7	TGTGCCAGCAGCTTTGGACTAGGTTCCCTCGAGCAGTACTTC	CASSFGLGSLEQYF
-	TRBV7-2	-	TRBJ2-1	TGTGCCAGCAGCATTACTAGCCTCTACAATGAGCAGTTCTTC	CASSITSLYNEQFF
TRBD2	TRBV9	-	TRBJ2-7	TGTGCCAGCAGCGTAGATCTAGCGGGAGCTGGCGAGCAGTACTTC	CASSVDLAGAGEQYF
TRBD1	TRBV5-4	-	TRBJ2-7	TGTGCCAGCAGACAAGGACAGGGACAATACGAGCAGTACTTC	CASRQGQGQYEQYF
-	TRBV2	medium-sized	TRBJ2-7	TGTGCCAGCAGCGGTAGAGGAGCCTACGAGCAGTACTTC	CASSGRGAYEQYF
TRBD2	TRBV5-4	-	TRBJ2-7	TGTGCCAGCAGTCGATCTAGCGGGAGGACTCCCTACGAGCAGTACTTC	CASSRSSGRTPYEQYF
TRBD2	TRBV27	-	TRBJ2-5	TGTGCCAGCAGTACGGGACTAGCTAGCGGCACCCAGTACTTC	CASSTGLASGTQYF
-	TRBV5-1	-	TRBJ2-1	TGCGCCAGCAGCTTAACAGGGCCCCCCAATGAGCAGTTCTTC	CASSLTGPPNEQFF
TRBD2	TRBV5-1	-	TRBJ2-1	TGCGCCAGCAGCTCCAGGACTAGCGGGAGACCCCATAGTGAGCAGTTCTTC	CASSSRTSGRPHSEQFF
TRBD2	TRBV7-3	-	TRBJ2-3	TGTGCCAGCAGCTTGGGCGGGAGGCCAGATACGCAGTATTTT	CASSLGGRPDTQYF
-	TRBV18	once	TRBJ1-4	TGTGCCAGCTCTCCTGGACAAGTAGGTGAAAAACTGTTTTTT	CASSPGQVGEKLFF
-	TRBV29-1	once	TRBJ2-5	TGCAGCGTTAGTGGGGCTTCCCCCCAGTACTTC	CSVSGASPQYF
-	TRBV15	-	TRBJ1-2	TGTGCCACCAGCAGGGACAGTTATGGCTACACCTTC	CATSRDSYGYTF
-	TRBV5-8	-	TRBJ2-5	TGTGCCAGCAGCTTGTATCGCGGAATCCTCCAAGAGACCCAGTACTTC	CASSLYRGILQETQYF
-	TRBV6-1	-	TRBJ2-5	TGTGCCAGCAGTGATGTTCATAGGGGTCAAGAGACCCAGTACTTC	CASSDVHRGQETQYF
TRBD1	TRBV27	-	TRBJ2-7	TGTGCCAGCAGCCTCCATCGCCGGACAGGGGATTCCTCCTACGAGCAGTACTTC	CASSLHRRTGDSSYEQYF
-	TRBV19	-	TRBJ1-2	TGTGCCAGTAGTATTCAAGGGACAAGATATAACTATGGCTACACCTTC	CASSIQGTRYNYGYTF
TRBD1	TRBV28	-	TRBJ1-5	TGTGCCAGCAGAACTGGCGGGACAGTACCTCAGCCCCAGCATTTT	CASRTGGTVPQPQHF
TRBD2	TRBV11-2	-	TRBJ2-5	TGTGCCAGCAGCTTAGCAGGCGGGAGCTGGGAGACCCAGTACTTC	CASSLAGGSWETQYF
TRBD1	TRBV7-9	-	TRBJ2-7	TGTTCCAGCAGCTTAGGTACAGGGGGGCCCTACGAGCAGTACTTC	CSSSLGTGGPYEQYF
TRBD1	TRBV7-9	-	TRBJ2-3	TGTGCCAGCAGCACCGGACAGGGCGTCACAGATACGCAGTATTTT	CASSTGQGVTDTQYF
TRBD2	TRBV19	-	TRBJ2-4	TGTGCCAGTAGTACAGATCTAGCGGGAGGCCTAGCCAAAAACATTCGGTACTTC	CASSTDLAGGLAKNIRYF
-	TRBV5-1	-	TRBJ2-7	TGCGCCAGCAGCTTCGGACAGCTGACCTACGAGCAGTACTTC	CASSFGQLTYEQYF
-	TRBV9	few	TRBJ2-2	TGTGCCAGCAGCGTAGGCAGGCCTCGAGGAGGCGGGGAGCTGTTTTTT	CASSVGRPRGGGELFF
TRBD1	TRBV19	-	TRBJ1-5	TGTGCCAGTAGTCCGGACAGGGGAAGTCAGCCCCAGCATTTT	CASSPDRGSQPQHF
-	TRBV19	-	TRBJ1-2	TGTGCCAGTAGTATTCGGGGGGCAAACTATGGCTACACCTTC	CASSIRGANYGYTF
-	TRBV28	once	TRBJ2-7	TGTGCCAGCAGTCTGACTCTAGATGCCTACGAGCAGTACTTC	CASSLTLDAYEQYF
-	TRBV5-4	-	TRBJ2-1	TGTGCCAGCAGCTTGGGGACTCTAATTTACAATGAGCAGTTCTTC	CASSLGTLIYNEQFF
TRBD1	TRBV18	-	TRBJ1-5	TGTGCCAGCTCATCTGAGGACAGGGGGAATCAGCCCCAGCATTTT	CASSSEDRGNQPQHF
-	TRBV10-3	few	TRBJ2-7	TGTGCCGCGAGGACTTCCCTCGAGCAGTACTTC	CAARTSLEQYF
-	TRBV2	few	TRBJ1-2	TGTGCCAGCAGTGACAGATTCTATGGCTACACCTTC	CASSDRFYGYTF
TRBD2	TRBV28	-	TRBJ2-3	TGTGCCAGCAGTGTTCCCGGGACTAGCAATTATTTT	CASSVPGTSNYF
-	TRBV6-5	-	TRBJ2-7	TGTGCCAGCAGTCCCGTGGAGGGCCTTAACTACGAGCAGTACTTC	CASSPVEGLNYEQYF
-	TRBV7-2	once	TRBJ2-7	TGTGCCAGCAGCCTGACAGGTTCTTTCTACGAGCAGTACTTC	CASSLTGSFYEQYF
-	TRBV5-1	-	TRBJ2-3	TGCGCCAGCAGCTTCCAGGGGACAGATACGCAGTATTTT	CASSFQGTDTQYF
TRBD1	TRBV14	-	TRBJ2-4	TGTGCCAGCAGCCAGACGAACAGGGGTCCACTAGCCAAAAACATTCAGTACTTC	CASSQTNRGPLAKNIQYF
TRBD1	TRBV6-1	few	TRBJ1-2	TGTGCCAACAAAAAAGGGACAGGGAACGACTATGGCTACACCTTC	CANKKGTGNDYGYTF
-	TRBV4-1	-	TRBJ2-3	TGCGCCAGCAGCCAAGTGTTCAGCGGGAGCACAGATACGCAGTATTTT	CASSQVFSGSTDTQYF
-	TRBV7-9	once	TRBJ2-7	TGTGCCAGCAGCTTAGAGGGGATCTACGAGCAGTACTTC	CASSLEGIYEQYF
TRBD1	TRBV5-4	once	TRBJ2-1	TGTGCCAGCAGCCCGGACAGGGGGCGGAGTCGGGAGCAGTTCTTC	CASSPDRGRSREQFF